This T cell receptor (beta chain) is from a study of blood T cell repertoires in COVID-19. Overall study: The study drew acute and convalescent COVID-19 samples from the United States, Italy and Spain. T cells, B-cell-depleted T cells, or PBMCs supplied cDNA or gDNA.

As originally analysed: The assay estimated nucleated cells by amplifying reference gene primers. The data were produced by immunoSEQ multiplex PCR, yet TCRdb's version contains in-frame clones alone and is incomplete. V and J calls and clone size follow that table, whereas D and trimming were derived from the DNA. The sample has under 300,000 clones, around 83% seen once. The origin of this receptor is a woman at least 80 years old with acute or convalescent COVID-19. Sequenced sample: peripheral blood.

CDR3 sequence reads: CASSPRSGANYGYTF. The CDR3 nucleotides are TGTGCCAGCAGTCCTAGGTCCGGAGCTAACTATGGCTACACCTTC. The chain joins TRBV6-5 to TRBJ1-2; D remains ambiguous. Trimming took 5 bases from V and 0 from J, leaving 13 bases between them. The germline V gene has CDR1 MNHEY and CDR2 SVGAGI. The CDR3 has 15 amino acids.